This T cell receptor (beta chain) stems from a study of shared clonotypes between healthy human individuals. Study-level results: Several donors had about 5% of their naive CD4 clonotypes in common.

Comment on this clone: Its antigen is undetermined.

TCRdb's copy holds only in-frame clones and misses some; the assay was immunoSEQ multiplex PCR. Of about 2 million clones in the sample, about 95% were seen once. Naivety among CD8 cells was defined by CD45RO negativity and positive CCR7 selection, thereby excluding terminally differentiated effector memory CD45RA+ cells. Trimming removed 5 bases from V and 3 bases from J, with 4 bases in between. Germline assignment: CDR1 KGHSH and CDR2 LQKENI. The CDR3 extends over 11 amino acids. The specimen sequenced was naive CD8+ T cells sorted from blood. The source is a man in his late teens or twenties in good health. V usage is TRBV18 and J usage is TRBJ2-5, with no clear D. The CDR3 DNA follows: TGTGCCAGCTCATCTGAAGAGACCCAGTACTTC. It yields the protein CASSSEETQYF.